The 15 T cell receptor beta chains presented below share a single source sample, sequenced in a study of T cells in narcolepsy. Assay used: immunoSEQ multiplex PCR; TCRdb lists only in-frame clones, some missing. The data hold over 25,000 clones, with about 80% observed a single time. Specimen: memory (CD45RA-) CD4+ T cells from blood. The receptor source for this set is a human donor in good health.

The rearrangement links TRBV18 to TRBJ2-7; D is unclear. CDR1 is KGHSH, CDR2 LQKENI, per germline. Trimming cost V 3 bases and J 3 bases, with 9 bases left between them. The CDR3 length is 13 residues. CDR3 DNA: TGTGCCAGCTCACCTAGTCGGAACTACGAGCAGTACTTC. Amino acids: CASSPSRNYEQYF.

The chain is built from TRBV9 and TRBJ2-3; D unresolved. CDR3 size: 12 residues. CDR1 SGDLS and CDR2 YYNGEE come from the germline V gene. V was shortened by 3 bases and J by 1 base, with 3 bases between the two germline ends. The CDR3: CASSARTDTQYF. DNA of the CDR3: TGTGCCAGCAGCGCCCGCACAGATACGCAGTATTTT.

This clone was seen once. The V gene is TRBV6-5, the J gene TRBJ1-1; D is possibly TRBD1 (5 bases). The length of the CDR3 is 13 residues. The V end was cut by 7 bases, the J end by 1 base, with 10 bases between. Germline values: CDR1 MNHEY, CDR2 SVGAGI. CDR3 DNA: TGTGCCAGCAACCAGGGACGGAACACTGAAGCTTTCTTT. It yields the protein CASNQGRNTEAFF.

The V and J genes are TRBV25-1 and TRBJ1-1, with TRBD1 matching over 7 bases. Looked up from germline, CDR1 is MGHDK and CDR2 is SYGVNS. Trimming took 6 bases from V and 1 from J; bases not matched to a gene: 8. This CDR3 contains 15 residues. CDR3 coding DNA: TGTGCCAGCAGACTTTCAGGGGGTAGGAACACTGAAGCTTTCTTT. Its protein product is CASRLSGGRNTEAFF.

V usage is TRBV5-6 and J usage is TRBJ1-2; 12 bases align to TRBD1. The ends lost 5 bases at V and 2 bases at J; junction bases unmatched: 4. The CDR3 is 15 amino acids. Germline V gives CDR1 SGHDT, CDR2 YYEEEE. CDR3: CASSRGQGANYGYTF. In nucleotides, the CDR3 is TGTGCCAGCAGTAGGGGACAGGGGGCCAACTATGGCTACACCTTC.

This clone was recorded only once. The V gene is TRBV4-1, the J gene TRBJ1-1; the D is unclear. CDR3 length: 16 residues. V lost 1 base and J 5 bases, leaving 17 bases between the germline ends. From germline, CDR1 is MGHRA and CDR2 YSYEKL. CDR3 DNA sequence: TGCGCCAGCAGCCAAGGTCTACTCCAAAAGAGGACTGAAGCTTTCTTT. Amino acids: CASSQGLLQKRTEAFF.

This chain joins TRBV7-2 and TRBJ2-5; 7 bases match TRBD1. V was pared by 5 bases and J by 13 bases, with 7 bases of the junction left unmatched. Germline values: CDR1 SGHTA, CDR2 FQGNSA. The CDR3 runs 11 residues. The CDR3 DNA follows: TGTGCCAGCAGCCCCGACAGGGTGGCGTACTTC. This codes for CASSPDRVAYF. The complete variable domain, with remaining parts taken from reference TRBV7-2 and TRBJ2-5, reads GAGVSQSPSNKVTEKGKDVELRCDPISGHTALYWYRQSLGQGLEFLIYFQGNSAPDKSGLPSDRFSAERTGGSVSTLTIQRTQQEDSAVYLCASSPDRVAYFGPGTRLLVL.

In nucleotides, the CDR3 is TGTGCCAGCAGCTCGCTCGTTGGGTTGAACCGTGGGCGACGCGGGGAGCTGTTTTTT. Protein sequence: CASSSLVGLNRGRRGELFF. This chain joins TRBV5-6 and TRBJ2-2; D unresolved. Trimming left V 3 bases short and J 7 bases short, with 28 bases between. The germline CDR1 and CDR2 sequences are SGHDT and YYEEEE. The CDR3 extends over 19 amino acids.

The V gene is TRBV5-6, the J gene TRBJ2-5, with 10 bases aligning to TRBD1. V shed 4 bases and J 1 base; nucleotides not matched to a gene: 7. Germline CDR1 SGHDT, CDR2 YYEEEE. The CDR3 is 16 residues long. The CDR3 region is CASSPGTGAAQETQYF. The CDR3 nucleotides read TGTGCCAGCAGCCCGGGGACAGGGGCCGCCCAAGAGACCCAGTACTTC.

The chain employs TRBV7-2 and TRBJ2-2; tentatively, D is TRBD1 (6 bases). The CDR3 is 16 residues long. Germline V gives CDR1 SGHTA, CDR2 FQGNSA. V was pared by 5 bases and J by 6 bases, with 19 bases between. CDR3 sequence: CASSPRDNDLPGELFF. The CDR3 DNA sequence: TGTGCCAGCAGCCCTCGGGACAATGACTTACCCGGGGAGCTGTTTTTT.

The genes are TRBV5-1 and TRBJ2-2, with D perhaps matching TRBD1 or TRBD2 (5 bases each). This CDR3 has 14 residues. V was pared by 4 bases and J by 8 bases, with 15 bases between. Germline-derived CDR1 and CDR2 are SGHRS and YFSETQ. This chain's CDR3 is CASSIGTGAGELFF. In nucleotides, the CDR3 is TGCGCCAGCAGCATTGGGACCGGGGCGGGGGAGCTGTTTTTT.

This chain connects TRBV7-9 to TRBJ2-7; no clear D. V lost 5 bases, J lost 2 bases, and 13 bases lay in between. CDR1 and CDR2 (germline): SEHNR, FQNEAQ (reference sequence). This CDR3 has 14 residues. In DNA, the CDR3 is TGTGCCAGCAGCCGTGCGGCCAGTACCTACGAGCAGTACTTC. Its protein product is CASSRAASTYEQYF.

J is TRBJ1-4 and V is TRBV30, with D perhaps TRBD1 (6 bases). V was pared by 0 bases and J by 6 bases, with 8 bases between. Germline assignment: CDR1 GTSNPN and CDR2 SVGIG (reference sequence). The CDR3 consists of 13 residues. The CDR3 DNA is TGTGCCTGGAGTGTATCAGGGGATGAAAAACTGTTTTTT. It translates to CAWSVSGDEKLFF.

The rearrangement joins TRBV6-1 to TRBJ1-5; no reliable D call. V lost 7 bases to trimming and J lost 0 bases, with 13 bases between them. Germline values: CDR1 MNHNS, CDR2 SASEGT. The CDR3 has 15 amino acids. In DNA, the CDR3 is TGTGCCAGCAAGGAACTTCCGTATAGCAATCAGCCCCAGCATTTT. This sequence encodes CASKELPYSNQPQHF.

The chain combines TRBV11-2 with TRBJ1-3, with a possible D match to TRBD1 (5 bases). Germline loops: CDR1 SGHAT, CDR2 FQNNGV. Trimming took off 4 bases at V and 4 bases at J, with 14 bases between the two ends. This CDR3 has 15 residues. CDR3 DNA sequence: TGTGCCAGCAGCTATGCCGGGACCTTGGGAAACACCATATATTTT. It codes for CASSYAGTLGNTIYF.